Presented here are 22 T cell receptor beta chains from one specimen sequenced in a study of T cells in Graves' hyperthyroidism and ophthalmopathy. Amplification of TCR beta CDR3 regions was performed using RNA transcripts as template. The HTBI primer set served for first-round RT-PCR of the TCR CDR3. Each CDR3 protein is one row after TCRdb ran MiXCR on the multiplex PCR reads. The sample includes around 250,000 distinct CDR3 sequences, more than 20% of them seen just once. The sample taken for sequencing was blood. These receptors all stem from a woman aged 40 to 55 with Graves' ophthalmopathy.

There are many counts of this clonotype. The V call is TRBV3-1, the J call TRBJ2-5; 11 positions agree with TRBD1. The CDR3 covers 16 residues. Germline assignment: CDR1 LGHDT and CDR2 YNNKEL (reference sequence). With 3 bases clipped from V and 6 bases from J, the junction kept 9 bases outside the gene matches. The CDR3: CASSHGTGGLTKTQYF. The CDR3 DNA reads as TGTGCCAGCAGCCACGGGACAGGGGGTTTGACGAAGACCCAGTACTTC.

The table lists this clonotype with a few counts. This may be a read error, as it is one base from a much larger clone. The conserved phenylalanine or tryptophan is not found at the CDR3 terminus, so this likely reflects a read error. V and J are TRBV12-3 or TRBV12-4 and TRBJ1-5; maybe TRBD1 (6 bases). The CDR3 totals 17 residues. Between the trimmed V and J ends, which lost 1 base and 1 base, there was a span of 14 bases. The CDR3 loop reads CASSLGGRGGSNQPQHL. The DNA for the CDR3 is TGTGCCAGCAGTTTAGGGGGCAGGGGCGGGAGCAATCAGCCCCAGCATCTT.

This clonotype was detected ten times or more. This sequence joins TRBV30 and TRBJ2-7, with 9 bases that match TRBD1. This CDR3 is 14 amino acids long. V lost 2 bases and J lost 4; bases outside the gene matches: 6. Germline V lookup: CDR1 GTSNPN, CDR2 SVGIG (reference sequence). CDR3 bases: TGTGCCTGGAGTATCGGACAGGGGCTGTACGAGCAGTACTTC. Protein: CAWSIGQGLYEQYF.

This clonotype was found many times. V is TRBV11-2 and J is TRBJ2-7; D is uncertain. Germline V lookup: CDR1 SGHAT, CDR2 FQNNGV. The CDR3 extends over 11 amino acids. V shed 5 bases and J shed 4 bases, with 6 bases lying between them. The chain's CDR3 is CASSPVYEQYF. The CDR3 nucleotides are TGTGCCAGCAGCCCAGTATACGAGCAGTACTTC.

In its sample, this clonotype was seen many times. The rearrangement links TRBV13 to TRBJ2-7; TRBD1 aligns across 10 bases. This CDR3 is built from 14 residues. CDR1 and CDR2 (germline): PRHDT, FYEKMQ (reference sequence). J lost 6 bases, V lost 6 bases, and 8 bases had no gene match. CDR3 coding DNA: TGTGCCAGCAGGCGTTGGGACAGGGGCTCCGAGCAGTACTTC. As protein: CASRRWDRGSEQYF.

This clonotype was seen ten or more times. The V call is TRBV5-1, the J call TRBJ2-7; D possibly corresponds to TRBD2 (6 bases). The ends were cut back, 4 bases at V and 3 bases at J, with 14 bases in the middle. The CDR3 covers 14 residues. Germline V gives CDR1 SGHRS, CDR2 YFSETQ. For the CDR3, the DNA is TGCGCCAGCAGCGCGGCCAATAGCGGCTACGAGCAGTACTTC. As protein: CASSAANSGYEQYF.

This clonotype was seen at least ten times. The V gene is TRBV6-1, the J gene TRBJ2-7; possibly TRBD1 or TRBD2 for D (5 bases each). The V and J ends lost 6 bases and 3 bases respectively, with 18 bases between them. The CDR3 is made up of 15 amino acids. CDR1 is MNHNS, CDR2 SASEGT, per germline. The CDR3 region has the DNA TGTGCCAGCAGACCGCAGGGAGAGAAGTTCTACGAGCAGTACTTC. Protein: CASRPQGEKFYEQYF.

This clonotype was seen ten or more times. This chain joins TRBV28 and TRBJ1-6, with TRBD1 matching over 7 bases. Unmatched junction bases numbered 6, after V lost 3 bases and J lost 1 base. The germline V gene has CDR1 MDHEN and CDR2 SYDVKM. The CDR3 runs 17 residues. This CDR3 is CASSFLPGGSYNSPLHF. The CDR3 DNA is TGTGCCAGCAGTTTTTTGCCAGGGGGATCCTATAATTCACCCCTCCACTTT.

The sample holds many counts of this clonotype. The V call is TRBV12-3 or TRBV12-4, the J call TRBJ2-7, with D possibly matching TRBD2 (6 bases). This CDR3 is built from 15 residues. The V end lost 2 bases, the J end lost 3 bases, and 14 bases lay between the germline ends. DNA of the CDR3: TGTGCCAGCAGTTTAATACGGGAGTGGAGCTACGAGCAGTACTTC. Protein sequence: CASSLIREWSYEQYF.

There are many counts of this clonotype. V and J are TRBV27 and TRBJ2-7; D possibly corresponds to TRBD2 (5 bases). The CDR3 totals 12 residues. Germline loops: CDR1 MNHEY, CDR2 SMNVEV (reference sequence). V was pared by 5 bases and J by 4 bases, with 9 bases between. The CDR3 DNA follows: TGTGCCAGCAGTATACCGGGGTACGAGCAGTACTTC. Translating it yields CASSIPGYEQYF.

This clonotype was observed many times. J is TRBJ2-2 and V is TRBV29-1; no clear D. This CDR3 is built from 14 residues. Germline V gene lookup returns CDR1 SQVTM and CDR2 ANQGSEA. Trimming left V 0 bases short and J 4 bases short, with 9 bases between. The CDR3 nucleotides read TGCAGCGTTGAAGATCCCTACGCCACCGGGGAGCTGTTTTTT. Translated: CSVEDPYATGELFF.

This clonotype came up many times. In nucleotides, the CDR3 is TGTGCCAGCAGCCAAACGACTAGCGGGAACACCGGGGAGCTGTTTTTT. It specifies CASSQTTSGNTGELFF. This chain links TRBV3-1 with TRBJ2-2; 9 positions match TRBD2. The V gene end was trimmed by 2 bases and the J gene end by 1 base; junction bases not matched to a gene: 2. The CDR3 covers 16 residues. Germline loops: CDR1 LGHDT, CDR2 YNNKEL (reference sequence).

This clonotype was counted many times. J is TRBJ2-2 and V is TRBV7-9; 12 positions match TRBD2. V lost 5 bases to trimming and J lost 3 bases; unmatched junction nucleotides: 1. The CDR3 contains 15 residues. Germline CDR1 is SEHNR and CDR2 is FQNEAQ (reference sequence). In nucleotides, the CDR3 is TGTGCCAGCAGCCGACTAGCGGGAGACACCGGGGAGCTGTTTTTT. Its protein is CASSRLAGDTGELFF.

This clonotype was picked up many times. The V gene is TRBV5-1, the J gene TRBJ2-4, with a tentative D call TRBD2 (6 bases). V lost 6 bases to trimming and J lost 3 bases, with 7 bases between them. This CDR3 is built from 12 residues. Germline assignment: CDR1 SGHRS and CDR2 YFSETQ. The CDR3 loop is CASMGGKNIQYF. The CDR3, as DNA: TGCGCCAGCATGGGGGGCAAAAACATTCAGTACTTC.

The table lists this clonotype with many counts. The chain combines TRBV7-9 with TRBJ2-2, with no clear D. Trimming took 5 bases from V and 7 from J, leaving 11 bases between them. Germline loops: CDR1 SEHNR, CDR2 FQNEAQ (reference sequence). The CDR3 is made up of 13 amino acids. CDR3 DNA: TGTGCCAGCAGCAGAGATGACTTCGGGGAGCTGTTTTTT. Protein sequence: CASSRDDFGELFF. The complete variable domain, with remaining parts taken from reference TRBV7-9 and TRBJ2-2, reads DTGVSQNPRHKITKRGQNVTFRCDPISEHNRLYWYRQTLGQGPEFLTYFQNEAQLEKSRLLSDRFSAERPKGSFSTLEIQRTEQGDSAMYLCASSRDDFGELFFGEGSRLTVL.

This clonotype was found many times. As DNA, the CDR3 is TGTGCCAGCAGCCTACAGAGGAACACTGAAGCTTTCTTT. It yields the protein CASSLQRNTEAFF. The chain has TRBV3-1 and TRBJ1-1, with D uncertain. CDR3 size: 13 residues. Trimming removed 4 bases at V and 1 base at J, with 7 bases between. Germline CDR1 LGHDT, CDR2 YNNKEL (reference sequence).

The rearrangement links TRBV6-1 to TRBJ2-7; TRBD1 matches 12 bases. V trimming: 6 bases; J trimming: 7 bases; junction bases outside the gene matches: 10. Germline V CDR1 and CDR2: MNHNS, SASEGT. CDR3 length: 15 residues. The CDR3 coding sequence is TGTGCCAGCAGAACATCGGGACAGGGGGCGAGGGAGCAGTACTTC. This sequence encodes CASRTSGQGAREQYF.

The rearrangement uses TRBV7-2 and TRBJ2-5, with TRBD1 identical over 11 bases. Germline V lookup: CDR1 SGHTA, CDR2 FQGNSA. This CDR3 comprises 13 residues. With 11 bases clipped from V and 5 bases from J, the junction kept 7 bases outside the gene matches. The CDR3 sequence: CAVGQGAGETQYF. The CDR3 region has the DNA TGTGCCGTCGGACAGGGGGCCGGGGAGACCCAGTACTTC.

This clonotype was observed many times. The V gene is TRBV7-9, the J gene TRBJ2-7; a possible D gene is TRBD2 (6 bases). This CDR3 is 13 amino acids long. Trimming left V 5 bases short and J 3 bases short, with 11 bases between. CDR1 SEHNR and CDR2 FQNEAQ come from the germline V gene (reference sequence). The CDR3, as DNA: TGTGCCAGCAGCGGCAGGGACTTCTACGAGCAGTACTTC. This translates into CASSGRDFYEQYF. The full variable domain, in which reference TRBV7-9 and TRBJ2-7 provide the parts outside the CDR3, is DTGVSQNPRHKITKRGQNVTFRCDPISEHNRLYWYRQTLGQGPEFLTYFQNEAQLEKSRLLSDRFSAERPKGSFSTLEIQRTEQGDSAMYLCASSGRDFYEQYFGPGTRLTVT.

Notes on this clonotype: One base away lies a much larger clone, so this may be a sequencing read error. The CDR3 nucleotides read TGTGCCAGCTCACCGGGACAGCTAGAGGTCACTGAAGCTTTCTTT. Its protein product is CASSPGQLEVTEAFF. The rearrangement joins TRBV18 to TRBJ1-1; TRBD1 aligns across 7 bases. From germline, CDR1 is KGHSH and CDR2 LQKENI. The V gene end was trimmed by 3 bases and the J gene end by 4 bases; junction bases not matched to a gene: 8. The CDR3 contains 15 residues. The full variable domain, rest sourced from reference TRBV18 and TRBJ1-1, is NAGVMQNPRHLVRRRGQEARLRCSPMKGHSHVYWYRQLPEEGLKFMVYLQKENIIDESGMPKERFSAEFPKEGPSILRIQQVVRGDSAAYFCASSPGQLEVTEAFFGQGTRLTVV.

This clonotype was picked up many times. The chain uses TRBV12-3 or TRBV12-4 and TRBJ1-5; 7 nucleotides agree with TRBD1. CDR3 length equals 17 residues. V dropped 0 bases and J dropped 0; count of bases not matched to a gene: 5. For the CDR3, the DNA is TGTGCCAGCAGTTTAGCGCTCACAGGGGATAGCAATCAGCCCCAGCATTTT. This gives the protein CASSLALTGDSNQPQHF.

This clonotype showed up many times. This rearrangement joins TRBV4-2 to TRBJ1-3; TRBD1 agrees at 9 bases. V was pared by 0 bases and J by 2 bases, with 8 bases of the junction left unmatched. From germline, CDR1 is LGHNA and CDR2 YNFKEQ. This CDR3 has 18 residues. CDR3 sequence (DNA): TGTGCCAGCAGCCAAGATTTGTGGGGACAGGGTGCTGGAAACACCATATATTTT. As protein: CASSQDLWGQGAGNTIYF.